This TCR beta chain was sequenced in a study of blood T cell repertoires in COVID-19. The wider study: The study drew acute and convalescent COVID-19 samples from the United States, Italy and Spain.

The CDR3 has 14 residues. The V gene end was trimmed by 0 bases and the J gene end by 9 bases; junction bases not matched to a gene: 7. Germline V gene sequence: CDR1 LGHDT, CDR2 YNNKEL (reference sequence). Libraries were prepared by immunoSEQ multiplex PCR; TCRdb keeps only in-frame clonotypes and omits some of them. The sample contains roughly 68,000 clones, around 87% of which appear only once. Sequences were obtained from peripheral blood. This sequence was found in a man aged 50 to 60 with active COVID-19. The chain combines TRBV3-1 (or the pseudogene TRBV3-2) with TRBJ2-5; TRBD2 matches at 7 bases. The CDR3 coding sequence is TGTGCCAGCAGCCAAGACTTGGTTAGCGGGCCCCAGTACTTC. Its protein is CASSQDLVSGPQYF.